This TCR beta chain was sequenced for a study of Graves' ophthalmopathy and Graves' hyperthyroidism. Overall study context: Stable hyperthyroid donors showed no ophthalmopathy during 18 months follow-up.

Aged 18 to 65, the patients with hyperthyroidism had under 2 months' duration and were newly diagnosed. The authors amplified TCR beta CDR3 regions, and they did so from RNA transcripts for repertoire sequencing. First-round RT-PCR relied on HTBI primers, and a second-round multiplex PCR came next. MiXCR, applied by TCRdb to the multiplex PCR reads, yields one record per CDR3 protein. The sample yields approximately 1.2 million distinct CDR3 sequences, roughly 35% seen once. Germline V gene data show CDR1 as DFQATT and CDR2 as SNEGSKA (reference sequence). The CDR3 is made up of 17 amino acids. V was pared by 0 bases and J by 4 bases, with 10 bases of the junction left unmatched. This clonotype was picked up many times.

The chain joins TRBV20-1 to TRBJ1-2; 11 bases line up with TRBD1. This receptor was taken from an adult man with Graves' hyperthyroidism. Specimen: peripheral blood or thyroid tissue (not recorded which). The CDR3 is CSAREGQGEPLSYGYTF. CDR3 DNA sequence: TGCAGTGCTAGAGAGGGACAGGGGGAGCCTCTGTCCTATGGCTACACCTTC.